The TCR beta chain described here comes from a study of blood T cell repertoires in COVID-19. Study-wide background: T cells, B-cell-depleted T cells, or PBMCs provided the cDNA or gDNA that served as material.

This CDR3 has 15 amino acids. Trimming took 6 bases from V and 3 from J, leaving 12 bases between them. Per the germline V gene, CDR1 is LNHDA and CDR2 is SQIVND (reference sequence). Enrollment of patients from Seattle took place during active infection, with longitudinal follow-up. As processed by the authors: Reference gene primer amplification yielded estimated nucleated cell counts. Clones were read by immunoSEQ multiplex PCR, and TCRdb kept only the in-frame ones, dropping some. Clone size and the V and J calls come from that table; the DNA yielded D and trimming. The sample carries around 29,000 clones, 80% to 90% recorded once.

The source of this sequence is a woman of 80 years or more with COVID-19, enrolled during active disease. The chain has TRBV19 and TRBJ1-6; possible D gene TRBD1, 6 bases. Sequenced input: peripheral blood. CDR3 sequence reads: CASRSGRGYNSPLHF. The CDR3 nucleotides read TGTGCCAGTAGGTCTGGCAGGGGCTATAATTCACCCCTCCACTTT.